A single sample gave rise to the 18 T cell receptor beta chains below, sequenced in a study of CD8 T cells in Susac syndrome. RNA was extracted with the RNeasy kit, and a quantity of roughly 0.5 to 1 ug was reverse transcribed using random hexamers. TCRdb reprocessed the immunoSEQ multiplex PCR reads via MiXCR and lists one record per CDR3 protein. The table shows 130,000 to 150,000 distinct CDR3 sequences, with 94% occurring only once. Input material: CD8+ T cells from PBMCs. Receptor source: a human donor in good health.

This rearrangement joins TRBV3-1 to TRBJ2-7, with 8 bases lining up with TRBD2. CDR1 and CDR2 (germline): LGHDT, YNNKEL (reference sequence). J gave up 4 bases and V 1 base, and 6 bases lay outside the gene matches. The CDR3 contains 15 residues. The CDR3 DNA is TGTGCCAGCAGCCAAGGGACTAGCTCTCTGTACGAGCAGTACTTC. The encoded protein is CASSQGTSSLYEQYF.

V is TRBV7-2 and J is TRBJ2-1; maybe TRBD1 (6 bases). This CDR3 spans 15 amino acids. CDR1 is SGHTA and CDR2 is FQGNSA in the germline V gene. The V end was cut by 4 bases, the J end by 6 bases, with 16 bases between. CDR3 amino acids: CASSSVRGSGNEQFF. CDR3 in DNA: TGTGCCAGCAGCTCTGTTAGGGGGAGTGGCAATGAGCAGTTCTTC. Complete variable domain (other parts from reference TRBV7-2 and TRBJ2-1): GAGVSQSPSNKVTEKGKDVELRCDPISGHTALYWYRQSLGQGLEFLIYFQGNSAPDKSGLPSDRFSAERTGGSVSTLTIQRTQQEDSAVYLCASSSVRGSGNEQFFGPGTRLTVL.

This clonotype showed up just once. The chain joins TRBV9 to TRBJ2-1; a possible D gene is TRBD2 (6 bases). V gave up 0 bases and J gave up 7 bases, with 11 bases separating them. CDR3 size: 14 residues. Germline loops: CDR1 SGDLS, CDR2 YYNGEE. The CDR3 is CASSVAASVNEQFF. CDR3 DNA: TGTGCCAGCAGCGTAGCGGCTAGCGTTAATGAGCAGTTCTTC.

The J gene is TRBJ2-7, the V gene TRBV4-2; possibly TRBD2 for D (6 bases). Per the germline V gene, CDR1 is LGHNA and CDR2 is YNFKEQ. Trimming pared 0 bases from V and 7 bases from J, leaving 10 bases between. The length of the CDR3 is 13 residues. The CDR3 is CASSQDFAGEQYF. CDR3 sequence (DNA): TGTGCCAGCAGCCAAGATTTTGCGGGGGAGCAGTACTTC.

V usage is TRBV6-2 or TRBV6-3 and J usage is TRBJ2-1, with 8 bases that match TRBD2. After removal of 5 bases from V and 4 bases from J, the junction contained 10 bases not matched to a gene. Looked up from germline, CDR1 is MNHEY and CDR2 is SVGEGT. This CDR3 contains 16 residues. The CDR3 region is CASSTTRLARYNEQFF. The CDR3 DNA reads as TGTGCCAGCAGTACCACCCGACTAGCGAGATACAATGAGCAGTTCTTC.

The chain joins TRBV6-1 to TRBJ2-1, with 10 bases lining up with TRBD2. V lost 6 bases to trimming and J lost 7 bases; unmatched junction nucleotides: 9. This CDR3 contains 15 residues. In germline, CDR1 is MNHNS, CDR2 SASEGT. The CDR3 here is CASSVLAGERNEQFF. DNA of the CDR3: TGTGCCAGCAGCGTTCTAGCGGGAGAAAGGAATGAGCAGTTCTTC.

The V and J genes are TRBV7-8 and TRBJ2-1, with 7 bases lining up with TRBD2. V lost 5 bases and J lost 2; bases outside the gene matches: 3. In germline, CDR1 is SGHVS, CDR2 FQNEAQ. The CDR3 has 14 amino acids. DNA for the CDR3: TGTGCCAGCAGCCAGCGGGGCGCCTACAATGAGCAGTTCTTC. This gives the protein CASSQRGAYNEQFF.

V is TRBV6-5 and J is TRBJ2-7, with TRBD1 identical over 7 bases. The CDR3 has 15 residues. V lost 5 bases to trimming and J lost 3 bases; unmatched junction nucleotides: 10. Germline CDR1 and CDR2: MNHEY and SVGAGI. The CDR3 reads CASSPTPDRDYEQYF. The CDR3 nucleotides are TGTGCCAGCAGTCCAACCCCCGACAGGGACTACGAGCAGTACTTC.

This chain uses TRBV30 with TRBJ2-3; no firm D call. Germline CDR1 GTSNPN, CDR2 SVGIG (reference sequence). V lost 3 bases, J lost 1 base, and 8 bases lay in between. The CDR3 runs 13 residues. The CDR3 bases are TGTGCCTGGAGCTCAACAGGCACAGATACGCAGTATTTT. Its translation is CAWSSTGTDTQYF.

The genes are TRBV7-9 and TRBJ2-3, with 7 bases lining up with TRBD1. With V trimmed by 5 bases and J by 3 bases, 14 bases remained unmatched. This CDR3 has 17 amino acids. The V gene's germline CDR1 is SEHNR and CDR2 FQNEAQ (reference sequence). CDR3 protein: CASSPPRDRDPTDTQYF. As DNA, the CDR3 is TGTGCCAGCAGCCCCCCTCGAGACAGGGACCCTACAGATACGCAGTATTTT.

This clonotype was seen just once. V gene TRBV7-9 combines with J gene TRBJ1-1; possible D gene TRBD1, 6 bases. The germline V and J ends were trimmed by 4 bases and 6 bases, with 12 bases remaining between them. Germline CDR1 SEHNR, CDR2 FQNEAQ (reference sequence). The CDR3 runs to 13 residues. The CDR3 DNA reads as TGTGCCAGCAGCTCTGACAGGTGGGCTGAAGCTTTCTTT. Translating gives CASSSDRWAEAFF.

V gene TRBV7-9 combines with J gene TRBJ1-3; TRBD1 agrees at 12 bases. Trimming took 3 bases from V and 2 from J; bases not matched to a gene: 2. Germline CDR1 SEHNR, CDR2 FQNEAQ (reference sequence). The CDR3 extends over 16 amino acids. Written as DNA, the CDR3 is TGTGCCAGCAGCTTGGGGACAGGGGGCGCTGGAAACACCATATATTTT. It codes for CASSLGTGGAGNTIYF. The whole variable domain, remainder taken from reference TRBV7-9 and TRBJ1-3, is DTGVSQNPRHKITKRGQNVTFRCDPISEHNRLYWYRQTLGQGPEFLTYFQNEAQLEKSRLLSDRFSAERPKGSFSTLEIQRTEQGDSAMYLCASSLGTGGAGNTIYFGEGSWLTVV.

This sequence joins TRBV7-8 and TRBJ2-7; D is possibly TRBD1 (6 bases). The CDR3 is 16 residues long. Germline values: CDR1 SGHVS, CDR2 FQNEAQ. With 4 bases removed from V and 2 bases from J, the gap between germline ends came to 18 bases. This CDR3 is CASSSDRNGDTYEQYF. For the CDR3, the DNA is TGTGCCAGCAGCTCTGACAGAAATGGGGACACCTACGAGCAGTACTTC.

This rearrangement joins TRBV29-1 to TRBJ1-2, with 10 bases lining up with TRBD1. Germline CDR1 reads SQVTM; CDR2 reads ANQGSEA. The CDR3 is 13 amino acids. The junction had 4 bases not matched to a gene; V was cut back by 5 bases and J by 4 bases. CDR3 sequence (DNA): TGCAGCGTTCCGGGACAGGGGTCCTATGGCTACACCTTC. It is translated as CSVPGQGSYGYTF.

This rearrangement joins TRBV27 to TRBJ1-5; D remains ambiguous. CDR3 length: 15 residues. Germline V gives CDR1 MNHEY, CDR2 SMNVEV (reference sequence). The ends were cut back, 8 bases at V and 0 bases at J, with 14 bases in the middle. DNA of the CDR3: TGTGCCAGCCGCGATTTAGTATCTAGCAATCAGCCCCAGCATTTT. Its protein is CASRDLVSSNQPQHF.

The V and J genes are TRBV7-6 and TRBJ2-1; D is possibly TRBD1 (5 bases). CDR1 and CDR2 (germline): SGHVS, FNYEAQ. This CDR3 has 16 amino acids. V gave up 6 bases and J gave up 0 bases, with 15 bases separating them. The CDR3 here is CASSYPTESSYNEQFF. CDR3 bases: TGTGCCAGCAGTTACCCGACAGAGAGCTCCTACAATGAGCAGTTCTTC.

This clonotype was recorded once. The chain uses TRBV28 and TRBJ2-1; 7 nucleotides line up with TRBD2. The CDR3 spans 14 residues. Germline lookup yields CDR1 MDHEN and CDR2 SYDVKM. Trimming took 5 bases from V and 6 from J; bases not matched to a gene: 7. The CDR3 spells CASSPFAGANEQFF. The CDR3 DNA is TGTGCCAGCAGTCCTTTCGCGGGAGCCAATGAGCAGTTCTTC.

The chain links TRBV29-1 to TRBJ1-2, with no clear D. The CDR3 has 11 amino acids. Trimming shortened V by 7 bases and J by 6 bases, and 12 bases separated the two germline ends. Looked up from germline, CDR1 is SQVTM and CDR2 is ANQGSEA. DNA of the CDR3: TGCAGCGGCACAGCTGAGGATGGCTACACCTTC. Translating gives CSGTAEDGYTF.